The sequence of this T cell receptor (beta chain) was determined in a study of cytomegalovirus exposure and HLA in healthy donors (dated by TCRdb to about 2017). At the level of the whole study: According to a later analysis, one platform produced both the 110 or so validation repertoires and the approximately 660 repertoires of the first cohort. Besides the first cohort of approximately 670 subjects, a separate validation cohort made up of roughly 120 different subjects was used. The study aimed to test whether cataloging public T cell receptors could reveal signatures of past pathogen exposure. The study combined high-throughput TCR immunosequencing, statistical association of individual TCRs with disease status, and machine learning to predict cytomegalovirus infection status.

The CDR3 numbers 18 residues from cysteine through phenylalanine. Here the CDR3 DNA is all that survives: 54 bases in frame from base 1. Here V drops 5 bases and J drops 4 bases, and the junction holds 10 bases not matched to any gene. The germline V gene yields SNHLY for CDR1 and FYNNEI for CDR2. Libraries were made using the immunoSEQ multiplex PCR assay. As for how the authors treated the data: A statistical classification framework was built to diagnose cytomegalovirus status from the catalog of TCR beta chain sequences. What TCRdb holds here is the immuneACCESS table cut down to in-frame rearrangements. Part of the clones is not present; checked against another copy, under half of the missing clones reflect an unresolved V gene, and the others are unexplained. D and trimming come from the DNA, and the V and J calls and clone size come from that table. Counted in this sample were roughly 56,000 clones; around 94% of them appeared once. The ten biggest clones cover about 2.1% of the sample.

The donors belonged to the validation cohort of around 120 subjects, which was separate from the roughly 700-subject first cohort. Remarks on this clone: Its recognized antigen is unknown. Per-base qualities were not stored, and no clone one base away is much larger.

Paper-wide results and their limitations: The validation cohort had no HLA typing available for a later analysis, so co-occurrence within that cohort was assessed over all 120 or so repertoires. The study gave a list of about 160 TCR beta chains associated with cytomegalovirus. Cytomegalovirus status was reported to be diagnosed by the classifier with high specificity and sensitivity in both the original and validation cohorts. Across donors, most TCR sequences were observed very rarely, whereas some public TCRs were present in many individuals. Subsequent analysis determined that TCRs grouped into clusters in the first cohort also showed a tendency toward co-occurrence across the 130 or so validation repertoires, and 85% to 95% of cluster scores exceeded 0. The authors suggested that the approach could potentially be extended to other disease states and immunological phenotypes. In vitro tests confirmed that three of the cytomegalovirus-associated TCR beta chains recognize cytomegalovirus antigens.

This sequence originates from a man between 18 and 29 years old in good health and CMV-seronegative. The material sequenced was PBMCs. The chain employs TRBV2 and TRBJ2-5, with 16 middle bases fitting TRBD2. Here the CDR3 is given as CASSSPGTSGRAGETQYF. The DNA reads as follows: TGTGCCAGCAGTAGTCCCGGGACTAGCGGGAGGGCCGGAGAGACCCAGTACTTC.